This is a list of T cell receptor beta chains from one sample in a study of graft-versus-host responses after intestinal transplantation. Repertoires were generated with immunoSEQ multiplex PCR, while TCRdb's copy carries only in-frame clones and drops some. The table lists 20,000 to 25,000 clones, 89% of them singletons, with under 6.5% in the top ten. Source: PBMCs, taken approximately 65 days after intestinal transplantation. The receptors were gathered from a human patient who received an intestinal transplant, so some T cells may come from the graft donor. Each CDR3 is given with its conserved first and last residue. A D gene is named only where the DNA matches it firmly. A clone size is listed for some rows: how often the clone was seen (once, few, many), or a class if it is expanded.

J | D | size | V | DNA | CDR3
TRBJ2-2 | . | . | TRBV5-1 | TGCGCCAGCAGCTTGTTGTACTCCGATTTTGTGTCCGGGGAGCTGTTTTTT | CASSLLYSDFVSGELFF
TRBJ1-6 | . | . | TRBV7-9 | TGTGCCAGCAGCTTAAGCAGGTCGCATAATTCACCCCTCCACTTT | CASSLSRSHNSPLHF
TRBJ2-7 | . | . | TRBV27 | TGTGCCAGCAGTCCTGACCTCTCCTACGAGCAGTACTTC | CASSPDLSYEQYF
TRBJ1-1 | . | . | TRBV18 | TGTGCCAGCTCACCATTCTCCCACCGGGCCTCACTTCACCTATGCAACACTGAAGCTTTCTTT | CASSPFSHRASLHLCNTEAFF
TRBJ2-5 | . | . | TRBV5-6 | TGTGCCAGCAGCCACCGGGACCTAAGGGGGGAGACCCAGTACTTC | CASSHRDLRGETQYF
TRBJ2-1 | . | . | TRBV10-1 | TGCGCCAGCAGTGAGAATGTAAGGGGCGCTGGGGATGAGCAGTTCTTC | CASSENVRGAGDEQFF
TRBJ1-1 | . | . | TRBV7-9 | TGTGCCAGCAGCGCCGAGACCAACACTGAAGCTTTCTTT | CASSAETNTEAFF
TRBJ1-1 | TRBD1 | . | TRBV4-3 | TGCGCCAGCAGCCAAGACCCCGGGGCAGGGGGGTTGGACACTGAAGCTTTCTTT | CASSQDPGAGGLDTEAFF
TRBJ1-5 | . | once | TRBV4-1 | TGCGCCAGCAGCCAAGATGACGGGCTCTCAGAGCCCCAGCATTTT | CASSQDDGLSEPQHF
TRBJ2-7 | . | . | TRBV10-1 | TGCGCCAGCAGTGAGTCGGCGGCCCCTTACTCCTACGAGCAGTACTTC | CASSESAAPYSYEQYF
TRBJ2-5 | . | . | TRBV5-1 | TGCGCCAGCAGCGACCCCGTACTACCTTCCCAAGAGACCCAGTACTTC | CASSDPVLPSQETQYF
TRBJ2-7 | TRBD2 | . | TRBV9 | TGTGCCAGCAGCCCGGGAGGGGGGAACGAGCAGTACTTC | CASSPGGGNEQYF
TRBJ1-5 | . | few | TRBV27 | TGTGCCAGCAGTTTCCTCAATCAGCCCCAGCATTTT | CASSFLNQPQHF
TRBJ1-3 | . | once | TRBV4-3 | TGCGCCAGCAGCCAAGATCCTGGGGTCACCATATATTTT | CASSQDPGVTIYF
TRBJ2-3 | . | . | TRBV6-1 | TGTGCCAGCAGTGTCCCGGGGAATACAGATACGCAGTATTTT | CASSVPGNTDTQYF
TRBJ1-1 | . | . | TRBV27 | TGTGCCAGCAGTTCCGCGGGAGGGGACACTGAAGCTTTCTTT | CASSSAGGDTEAFF
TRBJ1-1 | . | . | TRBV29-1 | TGCAGCGGGCGGACAGTGCTGAACACTGAAGCTTTCTTT | CSGRTVLNTEAFF
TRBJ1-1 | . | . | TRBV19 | TGTGCCAGTAGTATTTGGGCGACAGAAGCTTTCTTT | CASSIWATEAFF
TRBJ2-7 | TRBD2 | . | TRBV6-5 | TGTGCCAGCAGTTGGGGGAGGGCACCCCCCAACGAGCAGTACTTC | CASSWGRAPPNEQYF
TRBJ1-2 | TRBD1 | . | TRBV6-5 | TGTGCCAGCAGTTCGGGACAGGCTCTAGGAGACTATGGCTACACCTTC | CASSSGQALGDYGYTF
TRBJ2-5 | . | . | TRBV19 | TGTGCCAGTTCCAAGGTCTTTTACCCCCCGGCGGACCAAGAGACCCAGTACTTC | CASSKVFYPPADQETQYF
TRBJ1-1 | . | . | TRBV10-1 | TGCGCCAGCAGTGAGTCCCGGGATGTGACTGAAGCTTTCTTT | CASSESRDVTEAFF
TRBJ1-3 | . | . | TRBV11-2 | TGTGCCAGCAGCTCTATGCGGGGGTCGGGTGGAAACACCATATATTTT | CASSSMRGSGGNTIYF
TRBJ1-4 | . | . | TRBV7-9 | TGTGCCAGCAGCTTAAGTGGGGGAGTTAATGAAAAACTGTTTTTT | CASSLSGGVNEKLFF
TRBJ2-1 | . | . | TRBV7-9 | TGTGCCAGCAGCTTCAGCTTTAATGAGCAGTTCTTC | CASSFSFNEQFF
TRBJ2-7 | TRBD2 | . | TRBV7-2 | TGTGCCAGCAGCTCTTTGGGACTAGGCTCCTACGAGCAGTACTTC | CASSSLGLGSYEQYF
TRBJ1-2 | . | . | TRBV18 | TGTGCCAGCTCACCGGTTCGCCGTTTGGGGATCGTCTATGGCTACACCTTC | CASSPVRRLGIVYGYTF
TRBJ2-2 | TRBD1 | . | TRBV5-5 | TGTGCCAGCAGCTCACGAACAGGGGGCGTAGGCACCGGGGAGCTGTTTTTT | CASSSRTGGVGTGELFF
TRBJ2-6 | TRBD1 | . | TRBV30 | TGTGCCTGGAAGGGGGCGTGGGGGGCCAACGTCCTGACTTTC | CAWKGAWGANVLTF
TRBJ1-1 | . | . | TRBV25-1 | TGTGCCAGCAGAGAACCGGGCTCCTGGGGTCCCACTGAAGCTTTCTTT | CASREPGSWGPTEAFF
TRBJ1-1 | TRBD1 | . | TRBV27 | TGTGCCAGCAGTTTGACAGGGGAGAACACTGAAGCTTTCTTT | CASSLTGENTEAFF
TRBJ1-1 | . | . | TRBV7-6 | TGTGCCAGCAGCTTAAGAGAGGACACTGAAGCTTTCTTT | CASSLREDTEAFF
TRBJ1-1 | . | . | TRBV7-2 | TGTGCCAGCAGCTCCCCCCCGATAATAACGAACACTGAAGCTTTCTTT | CASSSPPIITNTEAFF
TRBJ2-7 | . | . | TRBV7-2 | TGTGCCAGCAGCCCCGCAGGGACCCACGAGCAGTACTTC | CASSPAGTHEQYF
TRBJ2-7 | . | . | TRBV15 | TGTGCCACCAGCAGAGTGGGCCTAGGGTCCTCTTCCTACGAGCAGTACTTC | CATSRVGLGSSSYEQYF
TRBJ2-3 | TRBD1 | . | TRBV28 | TGTGCCAGCACCCTGGACAGGTCCAGTAATACGCAGTATTTT | CASTLDRSSNTQYF
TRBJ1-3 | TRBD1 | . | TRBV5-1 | TGCGCCAGCAGCCTCGGACAGGGGGACGGAGACACCATATATTTT | CASSLGQGDGDTIYF
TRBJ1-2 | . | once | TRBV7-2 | TGTGCCAGCAGCCCGGGGGGGCTATTTGGCTACACCTTC | CASSPGGLFGYTF
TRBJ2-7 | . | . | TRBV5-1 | TGCGCCAGCAGCTTGGAAGGGGGTCTCCTCTACGAGCAGTACTTC | CASSLEGGLLYEQYF